Below are 19 T cell receptor beta chains sequenced from a single sample in a study of blood T cell repertoires in COVID-19. Here immunoSEQ multiplex PCR was the method, and the copy in TCRdb shows in-frame clones only, minus some. The top ten hold over 6.5% of the sample, which has 110,000 or so clones, roughly 88% seen once. Material: peripheral blood. The receptors stem from a woman aged 65 to 85 who had recovered from COVID-19.

V is TRBV13 and J is TRBJ2-7; possibly TRBD1 for D (5 bases). Germline V gene sequence: CDR1 PRHDT, CDR2 FYEKMQ (reference sequence). The germline V and J ends were trimmed by 3 bases and 1 base, with 7 bases remaining between them. This CDR3 is 13 amino acids long. CDR3 loop: CASSFTGSYEQYF. In DNA form, the CDR3 reads TGTGCCAGCAGCTTCACAGGTTCCTACGAGCAGTACTTC. Supplemented by reference TRBV13 and TRBJ2-7, the full variable domain reads AAGVIQSPRHLIKEKRETATLKCYPIPRHDTVYWYQQGPGQDPQFLISFYEKMQSDKGSIPDRFSAQQFSDYHSELNMSSLELGDSALYFCASSFTGSYEQYFGPGTRLTVT.

V and J are TRBV7-2 and TRBJ1-2; D remains ambiguous. Germline V gene lookup returns CDR1 SGHTA and CDR2 FQGNSA. V lost 8 bases to trimming and J lost 1 base, with 5 bases between them. CDR3 length: 11 amino acids. The DNA of the CDR3 is TGTGCCAGCGGCAGTAACTATGGCTACACCTTC. Encoded protein: CASGSNYGYTF.

This clone came up once. The rearrangement uses TRBV7-2 and TRBJ1-5; a possible D gene is TRBD1 (6 bases). Germline values: CDR1 SGHTA, CDR2 FQGNSA. This CDR3 comprises 17 residues. Trimming removed 5 bases at V and 2 bases at J, with 19 bases between. CDR3 bases: TGTGCCAGCAGCCCGTTCTCCGGGGGGCTGGGCAATCAGCCCCAGCATTTT. Translation gives CASSPFSGGLGNQPQHF.

This clone has only one observation. The V gene is TRBV19, the J gene TRBJ1-2; TRBD1 might be the D (5 bases). This CDR3 is built from 15 residues. Trimming cost V 6 bases and J 4 bases, with 18 bases left between them. CDR1 and CDR2 from the germline V gene are LNHDA and SQIVND (reference sequence). The chain's CDR3 is CASRAQGSWLYGYTF. The CDR3 nucleotides are TGTGCCAGTAGAGCCCAGGGATCTTGGCTCTATGGCTACACCTTC.

The genes are TRBV6-5 and TRBJ1-2; tentatively, D is TRBD1 (6 bases). Germline V gene lookup returns CDR1 MNHEY and CDR2 SVGAGI. CDR3 length: 14 residues. Trimming left V 5 bases short and J 4 bases short, with 14 bases between. CDR3 residues: CASSQTGELYGYTF. The DNA for the CDR3 is TGTGCCAGCAGTCAGACAGGAGAACTCTATGGCTACACCTTC.

The chain employs TRBV18 and TRBJ1-6; D is undetermined. The germline V and J ends were trimmed by 7 bases and 5 bases, with 9 bases remaining between them. CDR1 is KGHSH, CDR2 LQKENI, per germline. The CDR3 length is 13 residues. The CDR3 loop is CASFPADNSPLHF. The CDR3 region has the DNA TGTGCCAGCTTTCCAGCGGATAATTCACCCCTCCACTTT.

The rearrangement links TRBV3-1 (or the pseudogene TRBV3-2) to TRBJ1-2; D is possibly TRBD1 (5 bases). V was pared by 6 bases and J by 7 bases, with 12 bases between. The CDR3 has 12 amino acids. The germline V gene encodes CDR1 LGHDT and CDR2 YNNKEL (reference sequence). CDR3 DNA: TGTGCCAGCAGGGATGGGGGGGGTGGCTACACCTTC. Protein: CASRDGGGGYTF.

The chain employs TRBV28 and TRBJ2-5; tentative D call: TRBD1 (5 bases). The CDR3 has 14 amino acids. The V end was cut by 2 bases, the J end by 5 bases, with 12 bases between. CDR1 is MDHEN, CDR2 SYDVKM, per germline. CDR3 sequence: CASSLIGVGETQYF. The DNA for the CDR3 is TGTGCCAGCAGTTTAATAGGGGTGGGCGAGACCCAGTACTTC.

The rearrangement uses TRBV29-1 and TRBJ2-7, with 9 bases identical to TRBD1. Germline CDR1 reads SQVTM; CDR2 reads ANQGSEA. Trimming cost V 3 bases and J 4 bases; bases outside gene matches: 7. The CDR3 extends over 14 amino acids. In DNA, the CDR3 is TGCAGCGTTGAGAAGGGACAGGGAATGTACGAGCAGTACTTC. It encodes CSVEKGQGMYEQYF.

This chain uses TRBV12-2 with TRBJ1-2; TRBD1 is the table's D call, not checked against the DNA. TRBV12-2 has pseudogene status. This CDR3 comprises 12 residues. The CDR3 region is CASRGPTYGYTF. The CDR3 region has the DNA TGTGCAAGTCGCGGGCCTACTTATGGCTACACCTTC.

V gene TRBV7-9 combines with J gene TRBJ1-4, with D unresolved. V lost 5 bases and J lost 8, with 9 bases in between. There are 12 residues in the CDR3. Germline assignment: CDR1 SEHNR and CDR2 FQNEAQ (reference sequence). CDR3 nucleotides: TGTGCCAGCAGCCAAGTGGAGGAAAAACTGTTTTTT. Its protein product is CASSQVEEKLFF.

J is TRBJ2-7 and V is TRBV5-4; possibly TRBD2 for D (5 bases). Trimming took off 4 bases at V and 7 bases at J, with 15 bases between the two ends. CDR1 SGHNT and CDR2 YYREEE come from the germline V gene (reference sequence). CDR3 size: 13 residues. The chain's CDR3 is CASSRGPSGEQYF. CDR3 DNA: TGTGCCAGCAGCCGAGGGCCATCGGGAGAGCAGTACTTC.

The gene calls are TRBV6-1 and TRBJ2-5; TRBD2 aligns across 8 bases. This CDR3 has 17 amino acids. V was clipped by 0 bases and J by 5 bases; unmatched bases: 11. Germline V gene sequence: CDR1 MNHNS, CDR2 SASEGT. For the CDR3, the DNA is TGTGCCAGCAGTGAAGCGGGGACTAGGGGGGGGTGGGAGACCCAGTACTTC. Translation: CASSEAGTRGGWETQYF.

This clone occurred a few times. In DNA, the CDR3 is TGTGCCAGCAGTTCAGGACCCGGGACAGGGACCTCCTCTGGAAACACCATATATTTT. Translated, it gives CASSSGPGTGTSSGNTIYF. The rearrangement joins TRBV28 to TRBJ1-3; 9 bases fit TRBD1. The V gene end was trimmed by 4 bases and the J gene end by 0 bases; junction bases not matched to a gene: 13. Germline CDR1 reads MDHEN; CDR2 reads SYDVKM. This CDR3 comprises 19 residues.

The chain couples TRBV5-4 to TRBJ2-7, with D tentatively TRBD2 (7 bases). The CDR3 has 13 amino acids. In germline, CDR1 is SGHNT, CDR2 YYREEE (reference sequence). V was shortened by 3 bases and J by 5 bases, with 12 bases between the two germline ends. The CDR3 reads CASSWKGGNEQYF. In nucleotides, the CDR3 is TGTGCCAGCAGCTGGAAGGGGGGGAACGAGCAGTACTTC.

The CDR3 here is CASSLPDRGQGKLFF. The CDR3 DNA reads TGCGCCAGCAGCTTGCCCGACAGGGGGCAGGGAAAACTGTTTTTT. The rearrangement joins TRBV5-1 to TRBJ1-4; 10 nucleotides line up with TRBD1. The V segment lost 1 base and the J segment 10 bases; nucleotides outside the gene matches: 7. The germline gives CDR1 SGHRS, CDR2 YFSETQ. The CDR3 has 15 amino acids.

CDR3 nucleotide sequence: TGCGCCAGCAAGGGACAGTACCAAGAGACCCAGTACTTC. This sequence encodes CASKGQYQETQYF. The chain has TRBV5-1 and TRBJ2-5; 7 bases are shared with TRBD1. Germline V gene data show CDR1 as SGHRS and CDR2 as YFSETQ. Unmatched junction bases numbered 2, after V lost 6 bases and J lost 0 bases. This CDR3 spans 13 amino acids.

The J gene is TRBJ2-3, the V gene TRBV24-1; 9 bases fit TRBD2. The trim removed 1 base at V and 6 bases at J, leaving 10 bases unmatched. The CDR3 loop spans 17 amino acids. Germline values: CDR1 KGHDR, CDR2 SFDVKD. CDR3: CATSDFSTSGPHDTQYF. The CDR3 region has the DNA TGTGCCACCAGTGATTTCTCGACTAGCGGACCCCACGATACGCAGTATTTT.

J is TRBJ2-2 and V is TRBV6-1; 8 nucleotides line up with TRBD2. Unmatched junction bases numbered 9, after V lost 2 bases and J lost 4 bases. The CDR3 extends over 17 amino acids. Germline loops: CDR1 MNHNS, CDR2 SASEGT. CDR3 sequence (DNA): TGTGCCAGCAGTGAACTACCGGGACTAGGGATCACCGGGGAGCTGTTTTTT. Translated: CASSELPGLGITGELFF.